The 30 T cell receptor beta chains given below trace back to one sample, sequenced in a study of cytomegalovirus exposure and HLA in healthy donors. Vbeta (60) and Jbeta (13) primers were used in the PCR. The table came from immunoSEQ multiplex PCR; TCRdb's copy has only in-frame clones and leaves some out. Found here are around 160,000 clones, more than 60% of them singletons; the top ten hold 4% to 5.5%. Sequenced material: PBMCs. Source of these receptors: a male donor in good health and CMV-seronegative.

The chain links TRBV6-6 to TRBJ2-7, with D hard to call. Per the germline V gene, CDR1 is MNHNY and CDR2 is SVGAGI (reference sequence). The CDR3 contains 12 residues. The germline V and J ends were trimmed by 0 bases and 6 bases, with 6 bases remaining between them. CDR3 sequence: CASSYSFREQYF. In DNA form, the CDR3 reads TGTGCCAGCAGTTACTCGTTCCGCGAGCAGTACTTC.

The rearrangement uses TRBV14 and TRBJ2-3, with TRBD2 matching 9 bases. V lost 1 base, J lost 4 bases, and 6 bases stayed unmatched. The germline V gene has CDR1 SGHDN and CDR2 FVKESK. This CDR3 region has 16 residues. CDR3 loop: CASSQGGRASADTQYF. CDR3 nucleotides: TGTGCCAGCAGCCAAGGCGGGAGGGCCAGTGCAGATACGCAGTATTTT.

This chain connects TRBV19 to TRBJ1-2, with unresolved D. The CDR3 totals 12 residues. V was pared by 10 bases and J by 3 bases, with 12 bases between. Germline CDR1 and CDR2: LNHDA and SQIVND (reference sequence). The CDR3 DNA is TGTGCCACCGACCCCGGGTACTATGGCTACACCTTC. Translating it yields CATDPGYYGYTF.

The chain links TRBV4-2 to TRBJ2-2, with 7 bases matching TRBD1. The length of the CDR3 is 17 residues. Germline CDR1 LGHNA, CDR2 YNFKEQ. V lost 3 bases and J lost 0; bases outside the gene matches: 7. CDR3 residues: CASSQTTGFTNTGELFF. The DNA for the CDR3 is TGTGCCAGCAGCCAGACGACAGGGTTTACGAACACCGGGGAGCTGTTTTTT.

Here the CDR3 reads CASSHPVRAYEQYF. CDR3 coding DNA: TGCGCCAGCAGCCATCCCGTCAGGGCCTACGAGCAGTACTTC. This chain joins TRBV4-1 and TRBJ2-7, with D perhaps TRBD1 (5 bases). The V gene lost 3 bases and the J gene lost 2 bases, with 11 bases spanning the gap. The CDR3 loop spans 14 amino acids. Germline V gene lookup returns CDR1 MGHRA and CDR2 YSYEKL.

This clone showed up just a few times. V is TRBV6-5 and J is TRBJ2-4, with D perhaps TRBD2 (6 bases). This CDR3 is 13 amino acids long. The V gene's germline CDR1 is MNHEY and CDR2 SVGAGI. Trimming shortened V by 7 bases and J by 6 bases, and 13 bases separated the two germline ends. The CDR3 is CASKRLGGNIQYF. The CDR3 region has the DNA TGTGCCAGCAAGAGACTAGGTGGAAACATTCAGTACTTC.

Note on this clone: The junction differs from germline at one of its ends, possibly a read error. The chain couples TRBV28 to TRBJ2-3; maybe TRBD2 (6 bases). Germline lookup yields CDR1 MDHEN and CDR2 SYDVKM. The CDR3 contains 11 residues. CDR3 sequence reads: CASGSLAECYF. CDR3 in DNA: TGTGCCAGCGGGTCCTTAGCGGAGTGCTACTTT.

This sequence joins TRBV5-1 and TRBJ2-1; the match to TRBD2 covers 10 bases. The length of the CDR3 is 20 residues. The V segment lost 3 bases and the J segment 2 bases; nucleotides outside the gene matches: 17. CDR1 and CDR2 (germline): SGHRS, YFSETQ. CDR3 coding DNA: TGCGCCAGCAGCTCCCCCCGTAGCGGGGGGACCTCAGGCGCCTACAATGAGCAGTTCTTC. Translation gives CASSSPRSGGTSGAYNEQFF. Based on the CDR3 plus reference TRBV5-1 and TRBJ2-1, the full variable domain is KAGVTQTPRYLIKTRGQQVTLSCSPISGHRSVSWYQQTPGQGLQFLFEYFSETQRNKGNFPGRFSGRQFSNSRSEMNVSTLELGDSALYLCASSSPRSGGTSGAYNEQFFGPGTRLTVL.

This clone was counted only a few times. V gene TRBV28 combines with J gene TRBJ1-1; 7 bases line up with TRBD1. Germline assignment: CDR1 MDHEN and CDR2 SYDVKM. The CDR3 covers 15 residues. The trim removed 6 bases at V and 7 bases at J, leaving 14 bases unmatched. CDR3 nucleotides: TGTGCCAGCAGCCCACACAGGGGTGGCGGGGTTGAAGCTTTCTTT. Amino acids: CASSPHRGGGVEAFF.

The rearrangement links TRBV6-5 to TRBJ2-2; D perhaps matches TRBD1 (5 bases). With 7 bases removed from V and 7 bases from J, the gap between germline ends came to 16 bases. This CDR3 comprises 14 residues. Germline values: CDR1 MNHEY, CDR2 SVGAGI. CDR3 loop: CASTLYQDIGELFF. DNA for the CDR3: TGTGCCAGCACCCTCTACCAGGACATCGGGGAGCTGTTTTTT.

The CDR3 reads CASSPETGPVNYGYTF. The CDR3 region has the DNA TGCGCCAGCAGCCCCGAGACAGGGCCCGTAAACTATGGCTACACCTTC. The rearrangement joins TRBV5-1 to TRBJ1-2; 7 bases line up with TRBD1. The CDR3 is made up of 16 amino acids. Germline CDR1 reads SGHRS; CDR2 reads YFSETQ. The trim removed 4 bases at V and 2 bases at J, leaving 11 bases unmatched.

The chain carries TRBV7-9 and TRBJ2-5, with 10 bases matching TRBD2. The CDR3 runs 16 residues. The V and J ends lost 5 bases and 5 bases, in that order; junction bases with no gene match: 11. Germline V gives CDR1 SEHNR, CDR2 FQNEAQ (reference sequence). The CDR3 loop reads CASSPRASGSRETQYF. The CDR3 nucleotides are TGTGCCAGCAGCCCCCGAGCTAGCGGGAGTAGGGAGACCCAGTACTTC. Looking up the rest from reference TRBV7-9 and TRBJ2-5 gives the full variable domain: DTGVSQNPRHKITKRGQNVTFRCDPISEHNRLYWYRQTLGQGPEFLTYFQNEAQLEKSRLLSDRFSAERPKGSFSTLEIQRTEQGDSAMYLCASSPRASGSRETQYFGPGTRLLVL.

This chain connects TRBV2 to TRBJ1-5; the D gene is possibly TRBD1 (5 bases). This CDR3 spans 14 amino acids. Trimming shortened V by 4 bases and J by 4 bases, and 11 bases separated the two germline ends. The germline gives CDR1 SNHLY, CDR2 FYNNEI. The CDR3 is CASSGRGGNQPQHF. Here the CDR3 DNA reads TGTGCCAGCAGTGGGAGGGGTGGGAATCAGCCCCAGCATTTT.

V is TRBV30 and J is TRBJ2-1; 9 positions agree with TRBD2. With 3 bases clipped from V and 7 bases from J, the junction kept 10 bases outside the gene matches. The CDR3 has 15 amino acids. Germline V gene sequence: CDR1 GTSNPN, CDR2 SVGIG (reference sequence). The DNA of the CDR3 is TGTGCCTGGAGCCGAGGGCTAGCGGGAACAAATGAGCAGTTCTTC. It codes for CAWSRGLAGTNEQFF.

In its sample, this clone was seen a few times. The J gene is TRBJ1-5, the V gene TRBV19, with D unclear. CDR1 and CDR2 (germline): LNHDA, SQIVND (reference sequence). The CDR3 is made up of 14 amino acids. Trimming took off 8 bases at V and 2 bases at J, with 13 bases between the two ends. The CDR3 loop reads CASRRPGGNQPQHF. CDR3 nucleotides: TGTGCCAGTCGGAGACCCGGCGGCAATCAGCCCCAGCATTTT.

As to this clone: Other DNA variants within this sample encode the same CDR3. V and J are TRBV7-6 and TRBJ2-5, with 14 bases identical to TRBD2. The V and J ends lost 6 bases and 5 bases, in that order; junction bases with no gene match: 5. CDR1 is SGHVS, CDR2 FNYEAQ, per germline. The CDR3 has 15 residues. This CDR3 is CASSRLAGGGETQYF. In nucleotides, the CDR3 is TGTGCCAGCAGTCGACTAGCGGGAGGGGGGGAGACCCAGTACTTC.

This clone was seen only a few times. This chain connects TRBV6-5 to TRBJ2-3, with 7 bases identical to TRBD2. CDR1 is MNHEY and CDR2 is SVGAGI in the germline V gene. The CDR3 has 13 amino acids. V was pared by 7 bases and J by 6 bases, with 7 bases of the junction left unmatched. Written as DNA, the CDR3 is TGTGCCAGCATGGGGAGGGAGTACGATACGCAGTATTTT. Its translation is CASMGREYDTQYF.

The V call is TRBV27, the J call TRBJ2-7; TRBD2 might be the D (6 bases). The CDR3 contains 15 residues. Germline-derived CDR1 and CDR2 are MNHEY and SMNVEV (reference sequence). Deletions cut 4 bases from V and 5 bases from J, with 18 bases between. The CDR3 region is CASSYWGERINEQYF. In DNA, the CDR3 is TGTGCCAGCAGTTACTGGGGGGAGAGGATCAACGAGCAGTACTTC.

This clone was recorded once. The chain uses TRBV6-5 and TRBJ2-1; TRBD1 might be the D (6 bases). V lost 0 bases to trimming and J lost 8 bases, with 17 bases between them. Germline values: CDR1 MNHEY, CDR2 SVGAGI. The length of the CDR3 is 16 residues. CDR3 amino acids: CASSYSLATGTDEQFF. The CDR3 DNA follows: TGTGCCAGCAGTTACTCTCTAGCTACAGGGACCGATGAGCAGTTCTTC.

The rearrangement joins TRBV15 to TRBJ1-2, with D possibly matching TRBD1 (5 bases). V was pared by 0 bases and J by 7 bases, with 12 bases between. Germline CDR1 reads LNHNV; CDR2 reads YYDKDF (reference sequence). This CDR3 has 14 residues. The CDR3 loop is CATSRDRGEAGYTF. Written as DNA, the CDR3 is TGTGCCACCAGCAGAGATCGGGGGGAAGCTGGCTACACCTTC.

CDR3 region: CASSVRTGARAEAFF. The CDR3 DNA reads as TGTGCCAGCAGCGTCCGGACAGGGGCGAGGGCTGAAGCTTTCTTT. The V call is TRBV5-4, the J call TRBJ1-1; TRBD1 matches 9 bases. Trimming took 4 bases from V and 6 from J; bases not matched to a gene: 10. The CDR3 runs 15 residues. Germline V lookup: CDR1 SGHNT, CDR2 YYREEE (reference sequence).

V and J are TRBV4-2 and TRBJ2-1, with 9 bases aligning to TRBD2. Germline CDR1 reads LGHNA; CDR2 reads YNFKEQ. The CDR3 sequence is 16 residues long. V lost 4 bases and J lost 7; bases outside the gene matches: 11. The CDR3 is CASSRNLAGEENEQFF. CDR3 coding DNA: TGTGCCAGCAGCCGCAACTTAGCGGGAGAGGAGAATGAGCAGTTCTTC.

The chain is built from TRBV5-1 and TRBJ2-7; no reliable D call. Trimming removed 0 bases from V and 0 bases from J, with 13 bases in between. The CDR3 runs 16 residues. Per the germline V gene, CDR1 is SGHRS and CDR2 is YFSETQ. The CDR3 DNA is TGCGCCAGCAGCTTGGGCCGTTTTGGAGCCTCCTACGAGCAGTACTTC. It is translated as CASSLGRFGASYEQYF.

The rearrangement uses TRBV7-9 and TRBJ1-1, with D possibly TRBD1 on 6 matching bases. The CDR3 runs to 13 residues. Germline CDR1 and CDR2: SEHNR and FQNEAQ (reference sequence). V was trimmed by 4 bases and J by 4 bases, leaving 10 bases between them. CDR3: CASSSQGTTEAFF. CDR3 sequence (DNA): TGTGCCAGCAGCTCACAGGGAACCACTGAAGCTTTCTTT.

CDR3 loop: CASSFGGLAEAFF. In DNA, the CDR3 is TGCGCCAGCAGCTTTGGAGGGCTGGCTGAAGCTTTCTTT. This chain joins TRBV5-1 and TRBJ1-1; no clear D. Deletions cut 2 bases from V and 6 bases from J, with 11 bases between. Germline assignment: CDR1 SGHRS and CDR2 YFSETQ. This CDR3 is built from 13 residues.

This clone was seen just once. The chain is built from TRBV7-8 and TRBJ2-1, with no clear D. The CDR3 is 14 residues long. V lost 1 base, J lost 4 bases, and 8 bases lay in between. CDR1 and CDR2 (germline): SGHVS, FQNEAQ. The CDR3 here is CASSLGLEYNEQFF. The CDR3 DNA is TGTGCCAGCAGCTTAGGTCTAGAATACAATGAGCAGTTCTTC.

V usage is TRBV6-6 and J usage is TRBJ2-7, with 11 positions matching TRBD2. CDR3 length equals 15 residues. Germline V lookup: CDR1 MNHNY, CDR2 SVGAGI (reference sequence). J lost 6 bases, V lost 1 base, and 5 bases had no gene match. CDR3 nucleotides: TGTGCCAGCAGTTACTACTTAGCGGGAGGGGGCGAGCAGTACTTC. It is translated as CASSYYLAGGGEQYF.

This chain links TRBV29-1 with TRBJ2-7; D remains unclear. This CDR3 is built from 14 residues. Germline-derived CDR1 and CDR2 are SQVTM and ANQGSEA. V lost 6 bases, J lost 2 bases, and 17 bases lay in between. The CDR3 DNA is TGCAGCGTCGAAACGCCAACCACTGCCTACGAGCAGTACTTC. Protein product: CSVETPTTAYEQYF.

This chain connects TRBV29-1 to TRBJ2-1, with D perhaps matching TRBD2 (6 bases). Trimming took off 4 bases at V and 4 bases at J, with 11 bases between the two ends. CDR1 and CDR2 from the germline V gene are SQVTM and ANQGSEA. The CDR3 spans 13 residues. CDR3 protein: CSVVPSAYNEQFF. DNA for the CDR3: TGCAGCGTTGTCCCTAGCGCGTACAATGAGCAGTTCTTC.

This chain joins TRBV10-3 and TRBJ2-7; TRBD1 agrees at 7 bases. There are 14 residues in the CDR3. Trimming removed 4 bases from V and 2 bases from J; junction bases left unmatched: 5. Germline V CDR1 and CDR2: ENHRY, SYGVKD. The CDR3 DNA sequence: TGTGCCATCAGTGTCCCCGGGACAGCCTACGAGCAGTACTTC. Protein sequence: CAISVPGTAYEQYF.